This T cell receptor (beta chain) was captured in a study of cytomegalovirus exposure and HLA in healthy donors. Study-wide points: Some TCR beta chains (164 of them) were listed as cytomegalovirus-associated.

With regard to this clone: What it binds is unknown.

The PCR ran on 60 Vbeta and 13 Jbeta primers. Sequencing used immunoSEQ multiplex PCR; TCRdb keeps in-frame clones, though not all of them. The table includes about 130,000 clones, roughly 70% detected once. This CDR3 comprises 16 residues. V dropped 0 bases and J dropped 7; count of bases not matched to a gene: 8. Per the germline V gene, CDR1 is MNHEY and CDR2 is SVGAGI. The sequenced sample was PBMCs. The clonotype originates from a man in his forties or fifties in good health and CMV-seronegative. The V call is TRBV6-5, the J call TRBJ2-1, with 8 nucleotides matching TRBD2. The CDR3 spells CASSYSAGGGRNEQFF. The CDR3 DNA reads as TGTGCCAGCAGTTACTCTGCGGGAGGAGGTAGGAATGAGCAGTTCTTC.